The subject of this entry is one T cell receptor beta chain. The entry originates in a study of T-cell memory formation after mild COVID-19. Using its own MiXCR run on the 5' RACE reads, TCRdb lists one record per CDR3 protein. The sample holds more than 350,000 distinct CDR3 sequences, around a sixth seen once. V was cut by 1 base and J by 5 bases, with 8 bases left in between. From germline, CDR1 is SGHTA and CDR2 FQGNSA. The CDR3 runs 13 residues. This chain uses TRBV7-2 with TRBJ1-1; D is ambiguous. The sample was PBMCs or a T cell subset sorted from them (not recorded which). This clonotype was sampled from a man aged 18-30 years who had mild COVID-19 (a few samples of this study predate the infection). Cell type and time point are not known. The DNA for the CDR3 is TGTGCCAGCAGCTTAGGGCTGTTGACTGAAGCTTTCTTT. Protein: CASSLGLLTEAFF.